This T cell receptor (beta chain) came from a study of type 1 regulatory T cells. Study-level information: T-allo10 is an in vitro-generated, Tr1-enriched CD4 T cell product specific for alloantigen. General study findings and limits: Compared with non-Tr1 cells, Tr1 cells showed a narrower TCR repertoire.

TCRdb itself ran the reads through MiXCR, one entry per CDR3 protein. There are approximately 77,000 distinct CDR3 sequences in the sample; about a fifth occur only once, and roughly 8.3% lies in the top ten. V lost 1 base and J lost 4, with 11 bases in between. The CDR3 has 14 amino acids. From germline, CDR1 is SGHTA and CDR2 FQGNSA. In the case of this clonotype: As yet, its antigen is unknown.

The rearrangement joins TRBV7-2 to TRBJ2-7; a possible D gene is TRBD1 (5 bases). Sequencing was performed on cultured type 1 regulatory T (Tr1) cells, either the whole culture or a sorted fraction (not recorded which). The TCR sequence derives from a human donor in good health. CDR3 region: CASSLGRQTYEQYF. CDR3 nucleotides: TGTGCCAGCAGCTTAGGGAGACAGACGTACGAGCAGTACTTC.